Each of the 5 T cell receptor beta chains below was sequenced from the same sample in a study of blood T cell repertoires in COVID-19. Measured with immunoSEQ multiplex PCR; TCRdb has only the in-frame clones, and not every one. Among approximately 210,000 clones listed, 65% to 85% were seen once. Source material: PBMCs or T cells enriched from blood (not recorded which). All receptors derive from a woman aged 60-75 years who had recovered from COVID-19.

The rearrangement joins TRBV5-1 to TRBJ2-2; D perhaps matches TRBD1 (5 bases). This CDR3 has 15 amino acids. Trimming removed 4 bases from V and 2 bases from J, with 12 bases in between. Germline V gene lookup returns CDR1 SGHRS and CDR2 YFSETQ. CDR3 sequence: CASSPAQGNTGELFF. CDR3 nucleotides: TGCGCCAGCAGCCCGGCGCAGGGAAACACCGGGGAGCTGTTTTTT.

The rearrangement joins TRBV5-6 to TRBJ2-3; tentatively, D is TRBD1 (5 bases). From germline, CDR1 is SGHDT and CDR2 YYEEEE. The CDR3 runs to 14 residues. Trimming removed 0 bases from V and 2 bases from J, with 7 bases in between. The DNA for the CDR3 is TGTGCCAGCAGCTTGGTGGACACCACAGATACGCAGTATTTT. Its translation is CASSLVDTTDTQYF.

The gene calls are TRBV15 and TRBJ1-5; the match to TRBD1 covers 8 bases. With V trimmed by 3 bases and J by 10 bases, 11 bases remained unmatched. The CDR3 has 15 amino acids. The germline CDR1 and CDR2 sequences are LNHNV and YYDKDF (reference sequence). The CDR3 sequence is CATSRGRGQREPQHF. The DNA of the CDR3 is TGTGCCACCAGCAGGGGCAGGGGGCAAAGGGAACCCCAGCATTTT.

The chain recombines TRBV5-1 with TRBJ2-1; 14 bases are shared with TRBD2. This CDR3 has 18 amino acids. Germline V lookup: CDR1 SGHRS, CDR2 YFSETQ. The trim removed 3 bases at V and 3 bases at J, leaving 8 bases unmatched. CDR3 protein: CASSYRLAGGSGYNEQFF. CDR3 nucleotides: TGCGCCAGCAGCTACCGACTAGCGGGGGGGTCTGGCTACAATGAGCAGTTCTTC.

The V gene is TRBV30, the J gene TRBJ1-6, with D possibly matching TRBD1 (5 bases). Germline values: CDR1 GTSNPN, CDR2 SVGIG (reference sequence). Between the trimmed V and J ends, which lost 2 bases and 8 bases, there was a span of 10 bases. The CDR3 totals 13 residues. In DNA form, the CDR3 reads TGTGCCTGGAGTCGGGGGTTTGATTCACCCCTCCACTTT. This codes for CAWSRGFDSPLHF.